This record looks at one T cell receptor (beta chain) sequence and its context. Its antigen remains unidentified. With 60 Vbeta and 13 Jbeta primers, the PCR was carried out. Clones were read by immunoSEQ multiplex PCR, and TCRdb kept only the in-frame ones, dropping some. The top ten hold under 20% of the sample, which has 70,000 to 90,000 clones, roughly 82% seen once. This sample is drawn from a study of cytomegalovirus exposure and HLA in healthy donors. About the study: Around 78 million unique TCRs, all from HLA-typed donors, were included in an early release of the data.

The study sampled nominally healthy donors, though unrecorded immune exposures were likely. Looked up from germline, CDR1 is SGHRS and CDR2 is YFSETQ. With 4 bases removed from V and 1 base from J, the gap between germline ends came to 13 bases. The CDR3 runs to 15 residues. Study-level points and caveats: Researchers catalogued about 150 TCR beta chains as cytomegalovirus-associated. In a later analysis, TCR beta V- and J-gene trimming was associated with a missense DCLRE1C variant.

This TCR was recovered from a man aged 65 to 85 in good health and CMV-seropositive. V usage is TRBV5-1 and J usage is TRBJ2-3; D not certain. Material: PBMCs. CDR3 region: CASSSVSQGTDTQYF. The CDR3 coding sequence is TGCGCCAGCAGCAGTGTATCCCAGGGCACAGATACGCAGTATTTT.